This T cell receptor beta chain was recorded in a study of cytomegalovirus exposure and HLA in healthy donors. The overall study: Early release data held some 80 million unique TCRs from HLA-typed donors. Study-level findings and limits: Most TCR beta V segments were productive about 87% or about 30% of the time in an earlier analysis. In a later analysis, a genetic analysis reported fewer productive-TCR N-insertions in an Asian-associated ancestry cluster than the cohort average.

Healthy bone marrow donors made up the donors. This clone was recorded a few times. Its antigen is unidentified. Primers for the PCR totalled 60 Vbeta and 13 Jbeta. Generated by immunoSEQ multiplex PCR, the TCRdb table keeps only in-frame clones and is missing some. The repertoire holds approximately 180,000 clones, with approximately 82% as singletons. Trimming stripped 3 bases from V and 0 bases from J, with 12 bases between. The CDR3 is 15 residues long. The V gene's germline CDR1 is SGHDT and CDR2 YYEEEE. This chain uses TRBV5-6 with TRBJ1-1; D possibly corresponds to TRBD1 (5 bases). The source of this sequence is a woman aged 18-29 years in good health and CMV-seronegative. What was sequenced was PBMCs. Here the CDR3 DNA reads TGTGCCAGCAGCTCCATGGGACTCCTGAACACTGAAGCTTTCTTT. It is translated as CASSSMGLLNTEAFF.